This TCR beta chain came from a study of blood T cell repertoires in COVID-19. Under the authors' procedure: Reference gene primer amplification gave estimated nucleated cell counts. Repertoires were generated with immunoSEQ multiplex PCR, while TCRdb's copy carries only in-frame clones and drops some. The V and J calls and the clone size are those of that table, but D and trimming were determined from the DNA. The data show hundreds of thousands of clones, roughly nine tenths seen once. V was clipped by 2 bases and J by 6 bases; unmatched bases: 10. Looked up from germline, CDR1 is SGHVS and CDR2 is FNYEAQ. This CDR3 is 15 amino acids long. Participants, about 18 to 100 years old, spanned about 26 US areas. Grouping used clinical history reported by participants in a survey and questionnaire.

This receptor was identified in a woman between 25 and 40 years old with acute COVID-19. Sequencing was carried out using PBMCs or T cells enriched from blood (not recorded which). This chain connects TRBV7-6 to TRBJ2-7; 7 bases match TRBD2. CDR3 region: CASSLILGGGGEQYF. For the CDR3, the DNA is TGTGCCAGCAGCTTAATTCTTGGGGGGGGAGGCGAGCAGTACTTC.